The clone carrying this TCR beta chain is categorized as medium-sized. Its antigen is still unknown. Looked up from germline, CDR1 is SGHRS and CDR2 is YFSETQ. This CDR3 contains 12 residues. The V gene lost 7 bases and the J gene lost 4 bases, with 9 bases spanning the gap. TCRdb itself ran the 5' RACE reads through MiXCR, one entry per CDR3 protein. The sample contains approximately 23,000 distinct CDR3 sequences, roughly 29% of which appear only once. Study observations and caveats: Greatest tumor Treg TCR overlap was with tumor naive CD4+ cells.

The sequencing sample was made of tumor-infiltrating naive CD4+ T cells sorted from the breast tumor. Subset defined: naive CD4+ T cells, CD4+CD45RA+CD25-. The rearrangement joins TRBV5-1 to TRBJ2-1, with no clear D. This TCR was sampled from a female donor with breast cancer. The CDR3 nucleotides are TGCGCCAGCGCATTGGGGTACAATGAGCAGTTCTTC. The encoded protein is CASALGYNEQFF.